What follows is one T cell receptor (beta chain) and its context. Each sample's input was around 250 ng genomic DNA, 35,000 to 40,000 genome equivalents. TRB was amplified by touch-down multiplex PCR, primer pools A and B combined. Each CDR3 protein gets one entry in TCRdb, which reprocessed the multiplex PCR reads and gives no DNA. The sample has approximately 11,000 distinct CDR3 sequences. This sample is part of a study of T cell clusters in autoimmune cytopenias. As for the study in general: Healthy control donors averaged around 54 years of age, with a median of approximately 60 years.

CDR3 size: 16 residues. Per germline, CDR1 ENHRY and CDR2 SYGVKD. These data also featured in a second study, about T cell repertoires in aging, cancer and after chemotherapy. That work adds: About 9 million TCR reads were in the whole dataset.

The clonotype originates from a human donor in good health. The sequenced sample was peripheral blood. The chain has TRBV10-3 and TRBJ1-5; there is no DNA to check the TCRdb D call of TRBD1. The CDR3 is CAISVDRDRGNQPQHF.